This T cell receptor (beta chain) is from a study of cytomegalovirus exposure and HLA in healthy donors. Findings of the study overall: Most TCR sequences proved rare, with some public TCRs found in many donors. A link between a missense DCLRE1C variant and TCR beta V- and J-gene trimming emerged from a later analysis. A previous analysis found most TCR beta V segments productive roughly 90% or roughly 30% of the time.

The CDR3 contains 15 residues. Germline V gene data show CDR1 as SGHTA and CDR2 as FQGNSA. Between the trimmed V and J ends, which lost 1 base and 4 bases, there was a span of 10 bases. Worth noting for this clone: The antigen is undetermined.

Researchers ran the PCR with 60 Vbeta and 13 Jbeta primers. Assay used: immunoSEQ multiplex PCR; TCRdb lists only in-frame clones, some missing. The profile shows about 62,000 clones, 65% to 75% of them singletons. Sequencing used PBMCs. The chain recombines TRBV7-2 with TRBJ1-4; no firm D call. The sequence came from a woman aged 25 to 39 in good health and CMV-seronegative. This CDR3 reads CASSLGQALNEKLFF. The DNA for the CDR3 is TGTGCCAGCAGCTTAGGGCAGGCTCTTAATGAAAAACTGTTTTTT. Using reference TRBV7-2 and TRBJ1-4 for the parts outside the CDR3, the full variable domain is GAGVSQSPSNKVTEKGKDVELRCDPISGHTALYWYRQSLGQGLEFLIYFQGNSAPDKSGLPSDRFSAERTGGSVSTLTIQRTQQEDSAVYLCASSLGQALNEKLFFGSGTQLSVL.